The T cell receptor beta chain described here comes from a study of blood T cell repertoires in COVID-19. Under the authors' procedure: Reference gene primer amplification in the assay estimated nucleated cell counts. TCRdb's table, derived via immunoSEQ multiplex PCR, lists solely in-frame clones and lacks some. V, J and clone size are taken as reported in that table, and D and trimming were inferred from the DNA itself. The sample yields roughly 180,000 clones, 85% to 90% seen once. Germline V CDR1 and CDR2: MNHEY, SVGAGI. The CDR3 is 14 amino acids. The germline V and J ends were trimmed by 2 bases and 6 bases, with 11 bases remaining between them. The sample holds a few counts of this clone.

Material for sequencing was peripheral blood. The sequence was obtained from a woman aged 60-75 years with acute or convalescent COVID-19. The V and J genes are TRBV6-5 and TRBJ1-3; D is possibly TRBD1 (5 bases). CDR3 amino acids: CASSYGGTQNTIYF. CDR3 nucleotide sequence: TGTGCCAGCAGTTACGGGGGGACGCAAAACACCATATATTTT.